This entry concerns a single T cell receptor beta chain. Antigen: not known. This sample was included in a study of cytomegalovirus exposure and HLA in healthy donors. Regarding the study as a whole: Associated with HLA alleles at 0.05 false discovery rate in a later analysis were 15,000 to 20,000 TCR beta sequences. Analyzed later, most CMV-associated TCR beta chains appeared HLA-restricted. Researchers left out some V segments, among them TRBV6-2 and TRBV6-3, as indistinguishable. Specificity of a few CMV-associated chains for CMV antigens was verified in vitro.

The ends were cut back, 5 bases at V and 1 base at J, with 8 bases in the middle. The germline gives CDR1 SGHAT, CDR2 FQNNGV. The length of the CDR3 is 13 residues. Primers included in the PCR were 60 Vbeta and 13 Jbeta primers. Libraries were prepared by immunoSEQ multiplex PCR; TCRdb keeps only in-frame clonotypes and omits some of them. The sample has over 150,000 clones, 65% to 80% seen once. Sequenced: PBMCs. V is TRBV11-2 and J is TRBJ1-1; D gene ambiguous. The receptor comes from a woman aged 40 to 55 in good health and CMV-seronegative. The CDR3 DNA is TGTGCCAGCAGCCGCCGCGAGAACACTGAAGCTTTCTTT. Protein: CASSRRENTEAFF. Drawing the rest from reference TRBV11-2 and TRBJ1-1, the complete variable domain is EAGVAQSPRYKIIEKRQSVAFWCNPISGHATLYWYQQILGQGPKLLIQFQNNGVVDDSQLPKDRFSAERLKGVDSTLKIQPAKLEDSAVYLCASSRRENTEAFFGQGTRLTVV.